This T cell receptor beta chain originates from a study of control samples from healthy donors and cancer patients. The germline V gene has CDR1 SNHLY and CDR2 FYNNEI. CDR3 size: 16 residues. Trimming stripped 7 bases from V and 0 bases from J, with 15 bases between. Data came from immunoSEQ multiplex PCR; TCRdb stores just in-frame clones and leaves some out. The sample consists of approximately 170,000 clones, approximately 90% of them appearing once. The chain uses TRBV2 and TRBJ2-2; D might be TRBD1 (5 bases). This TCR was recovered from a woman aged 30 to 39 in good health. The sequencing input was blood. CDR3 protein: CASTRDSLANTGELFF. The CDR3 DNA sequence: TGTGCCAGCACCCGTGACAGCCTCGCGAACACCGGGGAGCTGTTTTTT.